These T cell receptor beta chains were read from a single sample in a study of T cell changes during pregnancy in multiple sclerosis. Sequencing used immunoSEQ multiplex PCR; TCRdb keeps in-frame clones, though not all of them. This sample has about 39,000 clones, with 90% found just once. Source: CD4+ T cells from peripheral blood mononuclear cells, taken in the first trimester of pregnancy. These receptor sequences come from a female donor in good health, enrolled as a control in a pregnancy study. The CDR3 runs from the conserved cysteine through the conserved F or W. Expanded clones are given a class, and other clones once, few, many or no size at all.

abundance	v_gene	j_gene	len	CDR3aa
.	TRBV4-2	TRBJ1-2	15	CASSQVGMGGSGYTF
.	TRBV9	TRBJ1-1	14	CASSVTGGQAEAFF
.	TRBV18	TRBJ2-7	12	CASSVAYYEQYF
once	TRBV7-2	TRBJ1-5	16	CASSGHSGGYNQPQHF
.	TRBV5-1	TRBJ2-2	20	CASSLAVGQGVKANTGELFF
.	TRBV11-3	TRBJ2-3	14	CASSLGPRGDTQYF
.	TRBV7-2	TRBJ2-2	16	CASSLRQNSNTGELFF
.	TRBV7-9	TRBJ2-1	11	CASSRTQGKFF
.	TRBV27	TRBJ1-2	14	CASSPFTGVYGYTF
few	TRBV19	TRBJ2-7	16	CGVLGTGGLLSDEQYF
.	TRBV4-3	TRBJ2-7	13	CASSQESSYEQYF
.	TRBV29-1	TRBJ2-7	14	CSVSGTPSSYEQYF